This record looks at one TCR beta chain sequence and its context. This sample is part of a study of T cell clonality in common variable immunodeficiency. Assay: immunoSEQ multiplex PCR; the TCRdb copy retains only in-frame clones and omits some. Altogether about 74,000 clones were found in the sample, and no singletons occur. The TCR sequence derives from a person between 18 and 75 years old in good health. Sequencing input: peripheral blood mononuclear cells.

The chain's CDR3 is CASRQGHQPQHF. The part of the CDR3 DNA that was read is TGTGCCAGCCGACAGGGGCATCAGCCC. The J gene is TRBJ1-5, the V gene TRBV19; 8 bases align to TRBD1. The read is 3 residues too short to cover the CDR3 end, so that end is filled in from the germline J gene. In germline, CDR1 is LNHDA, CDR2 SQIVND (reference sequence). This CDR3 has 12 amino acids. J gave up 5 bases and V 9 bases, and 3 bases lay outside the gene matches.